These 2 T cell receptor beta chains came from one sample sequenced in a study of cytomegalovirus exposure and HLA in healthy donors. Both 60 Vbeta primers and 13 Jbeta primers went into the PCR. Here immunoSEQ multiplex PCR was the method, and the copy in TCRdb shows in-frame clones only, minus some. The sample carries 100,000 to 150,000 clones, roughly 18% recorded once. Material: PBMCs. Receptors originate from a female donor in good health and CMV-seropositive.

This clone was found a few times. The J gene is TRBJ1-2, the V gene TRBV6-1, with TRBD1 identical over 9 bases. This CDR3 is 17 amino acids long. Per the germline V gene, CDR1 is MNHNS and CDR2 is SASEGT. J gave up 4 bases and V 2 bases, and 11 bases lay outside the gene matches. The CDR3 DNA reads TGTGCCAGCAGTGAACGGGCATCGGGACAGGGTCTCTATGGCTACACCTTC. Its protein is CASSERASGQGLYGYTF.

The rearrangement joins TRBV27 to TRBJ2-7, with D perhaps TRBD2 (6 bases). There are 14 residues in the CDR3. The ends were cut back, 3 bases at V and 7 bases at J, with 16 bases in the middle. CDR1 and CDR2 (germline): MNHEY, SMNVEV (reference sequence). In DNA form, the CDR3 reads TGTGCCAGCAGTTTCGACGGGAGTCGCTTGGAGCAGTACTTC. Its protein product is CASSFDGSRLEQYF.